The clone carrying this T cell receptor (beta chain) is medium-sized in the sample. MiXCR, run by TCRdb on the PCR reads, gives a single entry per CDR3 protein. The sample has tens of thousands of distinct CDR3 sequences; around 50% are singletons. The CDR3 is 14 residues long. V shed 6 bases and J shed 0 bases, with 9 bases lying between them. Germline-derived CDR1 and CDR2 are MNHNS and SASEGT. The sample comes from a study of CD4 and CD8 cells across lung adenocarcinoma regions. The patients had localized lung adenocarcinoma, a non-small cell subtype. What was sequenced was CD8+ T cells from the center of a lung tumor. This chain uses TRBV6-1 with TRBJ2-4, with D possibly matching TRBD2 (5 bases). The TCR sequence derives from a male donor with lung adenocarcinoma. The CD4 and CD8 labels of this study may be unreliable. The CDR3 is CASRAGLAKNIQYF. CDR3 DNA: TGTGCCAGCAGGGCGGGTCTAGCCAAAAACATTCAGTACTTC.